This record concerns one T cell receptor (beta chain) sequence. The data stem from a study of T cells expressing NK-cell markers. This CDR3 contains 14 residues. CDR1 ENHRY and CDR2 SYGVKD come from the germline V gene. With UMIs, 5'RACE template switching was used to make TCR beta cDNA. TCRdb reanalyzed the 5' RACE reads and collapses them to one entry per CDR3 protein, without DNA. This sample's table has hundreds of thousands of distinct CDR3 sequences. This TCR derives from a man in his late teens or twenties in good health. This chain joins TRBV10-3 and TRBJ2-3; TCRdb's D call of TRBD2 is untestable without DNA. Sequencing was performed on blood T cells: a sorted CD56 or NKG2C T cell subset, CD4+ or CD8+ T cells, or bulk PBMC T cells (not recorded which). The CDR3 spells CAIRPRDSPTTQYF.